This TCR beta chain came from a study of T cell responses to AZD1222 COVID-19 vaccine. The V gene end was trimmed by 2 bases and the J gene end by 4 bases; junction bases not matched to a gene: 7. Germline CDR1 SGHTA, CDR2 FQGNSA. The CDR3 extends over 17 amino acids. Overall study results and limits: White British people made up most donors, females outnumbered males, and clonal diversity was possibly underestimated. Seropositive at baseline were only a handful of AZD1222 recipients.

In regard to this clone: No antigen is known for it.

Method: immunoSEQ multiplex PCR; TCRdb's copy keeps in-frame clones and lacks some. The table has 150,000 or so clones, 91% seen once; the top ten hold about 3.8%. The starting material was peripheral blood, obtained 28 days after the second AZD1222 dose. The origin of this receptor is an adult who received the AZD1222 COVID-19 vaccine. This chain links TRBV7-2 with TRBJ2-7; 14 bases are a match to TRBD2. CDR3 residues: CASSLMTSGGAGYEQYF. The CDR3 DNA follows: TGTGCCAGCAGCTTAATGACTAGCGGGGGGGCGGGTTACGAGCAGTACTTC.